This T cell receptor (beta chain) derives from a study of blood T cell repertoires in COVID-19. Turning to the study itself: Researchers got acute and convalescent COVID-19 samples from the United States, Italy and Spain. In each case, the material was cDNA or gDNA derived from T cells, B-cell-depleted T cells, or PBMCs.

CDR3 length equals 14 residues. The J segment lost 1 base and the V segment lost 3 bases, leaving 2 bases of the junction unmatched. Germline V gene sequence: CDR1 SGHNT, CDR2 YYREEE (reference sequence). The assay was immunoSEQ multiplex PCR, and TCRdb's table has in-frame clones only and misses some. This table holds around 250,000 clones, around 86% found once. This chain joins TRBV5-4 and TRBJ2-5; 8 bases align to TRBD1. Source material: peripheral blood. This TCR came from a man older than 75 with acute or convalescent COVID-19. CDR3 nucleotides: TGTGCCAGCAGCTGGGGGACAGGCCAAGAGACCCAGTACTTC. Its protein is CASSWGTGQETQYF.